The 21 T cell receptor beta chains reported below all come from one sample, sequenced in a study of OX40 agonist ivuxolimab in advanced cancers. Clones were sequenced by immunoSEQ multiplex PCR, and TCRdb holds only the in-frame ones, with some missing. The sample has about 64,000 clones; roughly nine tenths are singletons. The sample was CD4+ or CD8+ T cells sorted from blood, taken in a trial of the OX40 agonist ivuxolimab. These receptors were collected from an adult with an advanced solid tumor such as melanoma, head and neck, liver or kidney cancer.

This chain uses TRBV10-3 with TRBJ2-2; 9 bases map to TRBD1. This CDR3 is built from 18 residues. The junction had 10 bases not matched to a gene; V was cut back by 4 bases and J by 1 base. Germline assignment: CDR1 ENHRY and CDR2 SYGVKD. The CDR3 nucleotides are TGTGCCATCAGTGCTCAAAAACAGGGGGCGTGGAACACCGGGGAGCTGTTTTTT. Translation: CAISAQKQGAWNTGELFF.

Regarding this clone: Its ends do not fully match the called genes, so a read error is possible. V usage is TRBV6-6 and J usage is TRBJ1-2, with D hard to call. This CDR3 region has 13 residues. Germline loops: CDR1 MNHNY, CDR2 SVGAGI (reference sequence). The CDR3 here is CASRYSTEVGYTF. CDR3 bases: TGTGCCAGCAGATACTCCACCGAGGTTGGCTACACCTTC.

V gene TRBV18 combines with J gene TRBJ2-7; the D is unclear. In germline, CDR1 is KGHSH, CDR2 LQKENI. V lost 2 bases and J lost 3, with 8 bases in between. CDR3 length: 13 residues. The CDR3 sequence: CASSPSELYEQYF. The DNA for the CDR3 is TGTGCCAGCTCACCATCGGAACTCTACGAGCAGTACTTC.

A single count supports this clone. The CDR3 reads CASTSGAGAYEQYF. CDR3 nucleotide sequence: TGTGCCAGCACCTCCGGGGCAGGGGCCTACGAGCAGTACTTC. The V and J genes are TRBV28 and TRBJ2-7, with D possibly matching TRBD1 (6 bases). The CDR3 totals 14 residues. Germline V CDR1 and CDR2: MDHEN, SYDVKM. V was cut by 7 bases and J by 2 bases, with 15 bases left in between.

The chain is built from TRBV19 and TRBJ1-1; TRBD1 aligns across 7 bases. CDR3 size: 11 residues. V dropped 6 bases and J dropped 11; count of bases not matched to a gene: 6. Germline lookup yields CDR1 LNHDA and CDR2 SQIVND (reference sequence). In DNA form, the CDR3 reads TGTGCCAGTAGGAGGGGGCCTGGGGCTTTCTTT. Amino acids: CASRRGPGAFF.

The V gene is TRBV9, the J gene TRBJ1-3, with D possibly matching TRBD1 (6 bases). Germline V gene data show CDR1 as SGDLS and CDR2 as YYNGEE. The CDR3 is made up of 15 amino acids. V lost 4 bases, J lost 0 bases, and 11 bases lay in between. This chain's CDR3 is CASSTGQYSGNTIYF. Written as DNA, the CDR3 is TGTGCCAGCAGCACCGGACAGTACTCTGGAAACACCATATATTTT.

The chain recombines TRBV9 with TRBJ1-3; D is possibly TRBD1 (5 bases). Germline assignment: CDR1 SGDLS and CDR2 YYNGEE. V lost 0 bases, J lost 0 bases, and 16 bases lay in between. This CDR3 region has 18 residues. CDR3 amino acids: CASSVGPDGAYSGNTIYF. CDR3 DNA: TGTGCCAGCAGCGTAGGGCCCGACGGGGCATACTCTGGAAACACCATATATTTT.

With regard to this clone: The junction and the germline gene differ at one end; a read error may be behind it. This chain links TRBV7-7 with TRBJ2-5; TRBD1 matches at 8 bases. Germline CDR1 is SSHAT and CDR2 is FNYEAQ (reference sequence). This CDR3 has 14 amino acids. CDR3 bases: TGTGCTAGCAGCCGAGACAGGGGCCACGAGACCCAGTACTTC. The encoded protein is CASSRDRGHETQYF.

The J gene is TRBJ2-5, the V gene TRBV15; D unclear. With 0 bases removed from V and 4 bases from J, the gap between germline ends came to 15 bases. CDR1 LNHNV and CDR2 YYDKDF come from the germline V gene (reference sequence). The CDR3 length is 16 residues. The CDR3 nucleotides are TGTGCCACCAGCAGAGAGAAGCCCAGCGATGGAGAGACCCAGTACTTC. Protein product: CATSREKPSDGETQYF.

The genes are TRBV25-1 and TRBJ1-1; D is unclear. The CDR3 has 13 residues. Germline CDR1 is MGHDK and CDR2 is SYGVNS. V shed 2 bases and J shed 3 bases, with 7 bases lying between them. DNA of the CDR3: TGTGCCAGCAGTGAACTTCATCACACTGAAGCTTTCTTT. This sequence encodes CASSELHHTEAFF.

This clone was seen once. The CDR3 here is CASSTGAGELFF. CDR3 sequence (DNA): TGTGCCAGCAGTACAGGGGCCGGGGAGCTGTTTTTT. The J gene is TRBJ2-2, the V gene TRBV6-4; 7 positions agree with TRBD1. Unmatched junction bases numbered 0, after V lost 5 bases and J lost 6 bases. Per the germline V gene, CDR1 is MRHNA and CDR2 is SNTAGT. The CDR3 covers 12 residues.

This clone was counted a few times. V usage is TRBV30 and J usage is TRBJ1-1; TRBD1 might be the D (5 bases). The CDR3 is 13 residues long. Per the germline V gene, CDR1 is GTSNPN and CDR2 is SVGIG (reference sequence). The V gene lost 4 bases and the J gene lost 3 bases, with 12 bases spanning the gap. The CDR3 sequence: CAWIARAYTEAFF. The CDR3 DNA reads TGTGCCTGGATAGCCAGGGCGTACACTGAAGCTTTCTTT.

This chain's CDR3 is CASSNSGRAGELFF. The CDR3, as DNA: TGTGCCAGCAGTAATAGCGGGAGGGCCGGGGAGCTGTTTTTT. The chain recombines TRBV28 with TRBJ2-2; 11 bases are a match to TRBD2. Germline CDR1 reads MDHEN; CDR2 reads SYDVKM. Losses at the gene ends were 5 bases for V and 6 bases for J; bases not matched to a gene: 2. CDR3 length equals 14 residues. The full variable domain, with the rest looked up from reference TRBV28 and TRBJ2-2, is DVKVTQSSRYLVKRTGEKVFLECVQDMDHENMFWYRQDPGLGLRLIYFSYDVKMKEKGDIPEGYSVSREKKERFSLILESASTNQTSMYLCASSNSGRAGELFFGEGSRLTVL.

The chain has TRBV28 and TRBJ2-7, with TRBD1 as a possible D gene (6 bases). The CDR3 is 11 amino acids. Germline V gene lookup returns CDR1 MDHEN and CDR2 SYDVKM. The ends were cut back, 2 bases at V and 10 bases at J, with 9 bases in the middle. The CDR3 here is CASSLRGFQYF. The CDR3 nucleotides read TGTGCCAGCAGTTTAAGGGGGTTTCAGTACTTC. Drawing the rest from reference TRBV28 and TRBJ2-7, the complete variable domain is DVKVTQSSRYLVKRTGEKVFLECVQDMDHENMFWYRQDPGLGLRLIYFSYDVKMKEKGDIPEGYSVSREKKERFSLILESASTNQTSMYLCASSLRGFQYFGPGTRLTVT.

V usage is TRBV9 and J usage is TRBJ1-2; D ambiguous. The V end was cut by 3 bases, the J end by 4 bases, with 4 bases between. Germline assignment: CDR1 SGDLS and CDR2 YYNGEE. The CDR3 length is 11 residues. CDR3 region: CASSGGYGYTF. The CDR3 nucleotides are TGTGCCAGCAGCGGCGGCTATGGCTACACCTTC.

V usage is TRBV29-1 and J usage is TRBJ2-3; D may correspond to TRBD1 or TRBD2 (5 bases each). Looked up from germline, CDR1 is SQVTM and CDR2 is ANQGSEA. V was cut by 7 bases and J by 2 bases, with 16 bases left in between. This CDR3 has 14 residues. Here the CDR3 DNA reads TGCAGCGCACACCGGGACCTCTTCACAGATACGCAGTATTTT. It specifies CSAHRDLFTDTQYF.

The V and J genes are TRBV30 and TRBJ2-1; D may be TRBD1 or TRBD2 (5 bases each). The CDR3 runs to 14 residues. CDR1 is GTSNPN, CDR2 SVGIG, per germline (reference sequence). V was pared by 4 bases and J by 5 bases, with 15 bases between. This CDR3 reads CAWNTGTRHNEQFF. CDR3 nucleotide sequence: TGTGCCTGGAATACCGGGACGAGGCACAATGAGCAGTTCTTC.

This chain uses TRBV19 with TRBJ2-1; D may be TRBD2 (5 bases). The CDR3 is 16 residues long. Per the germline V gene, CDR1 is LNHDA and CDR2 is SQIVND (reference sequence). Trimming stripped 6 bases from V and 9 bases from J, with 24 bases between. As DNA, the CDR3 is TGTGCCAGTAGCCCACAGATCGGGATTCCGACTCGTGAGCAGTTCTTC. This translates into CASSPQIGIPTREQFF.

The chain is built from TRBV28 and TRBJ1-3; TRBD1 is a possible D gene (5 bases). V was cut by 6 bases and J by 0 bases, with 12 bases left in between. The length of the CDR3 is 15 residues. The germline CDR1 and CDR2 sequences are MDHEN and SYDVKM. In DNA form, the CDR3 reads TGTGCCAGCAGGGCGGGGCCCCTCTCTGGAAACACCATATATTTT. Amino acids: CASRAGPLSGNTIYF.

This rearrangement joins TRBV5-6 to TRBJ2-5, with 13 bases aligning to TRBD2. Germline V lookup: CDR1 SGHDT, CDR2 YYEEEE. V dropped 3 bases and J dropped 4; count of bases not matched to a gene: 12. This CDR3 spans 18 amino acids. The CDR3 protein is CASSSVYTSGRARETQYF. The CDR3 DNA reads TGTGCCAGCAGCTCGGTCTATACTAGCGGGAGGGCACGAGAGACCCAGTACTTC.

The chain combines TRBV5-6 with TRBJ2-5; tentatively, D is TRBD1 or TRBD2 (5 bases each). The end of the DNA is better explained by TRBJ2-7, so the J call may be wrong. Germline V gene data show CDR1 as SGHDT and CDR2 as YYEEEE. The CDR3 sequence is 14 residues long. The CDR3 nucleotides read TGTGCCAGCAGAAGTTGGGACCACTCCTACGAGCAGTACTTC. Residues: CASRSWDHSYEQYF.